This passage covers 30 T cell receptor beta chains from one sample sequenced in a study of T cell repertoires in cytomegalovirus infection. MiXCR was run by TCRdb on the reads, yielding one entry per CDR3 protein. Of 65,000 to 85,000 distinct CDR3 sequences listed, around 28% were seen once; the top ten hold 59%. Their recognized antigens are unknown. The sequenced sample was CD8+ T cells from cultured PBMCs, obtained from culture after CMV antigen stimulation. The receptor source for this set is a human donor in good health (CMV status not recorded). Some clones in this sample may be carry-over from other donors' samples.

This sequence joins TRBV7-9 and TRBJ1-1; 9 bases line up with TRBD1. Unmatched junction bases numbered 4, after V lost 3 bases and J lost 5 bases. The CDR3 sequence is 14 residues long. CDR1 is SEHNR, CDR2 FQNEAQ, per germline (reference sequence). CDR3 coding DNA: TGTGCCAGCAGCTTTGGACAGGGGAGTACTGAAGCTTTCTTT. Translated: CASSFGQGSTEAFF.

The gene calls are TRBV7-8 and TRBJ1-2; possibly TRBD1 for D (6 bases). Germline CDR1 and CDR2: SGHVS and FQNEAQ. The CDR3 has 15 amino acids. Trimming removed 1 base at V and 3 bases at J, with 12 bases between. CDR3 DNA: TGTGCCAGCAGCTTAGTGCAGGGGAAGGACTATGGCTACACCTTC. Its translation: CASSLVQGKDYGYTF.

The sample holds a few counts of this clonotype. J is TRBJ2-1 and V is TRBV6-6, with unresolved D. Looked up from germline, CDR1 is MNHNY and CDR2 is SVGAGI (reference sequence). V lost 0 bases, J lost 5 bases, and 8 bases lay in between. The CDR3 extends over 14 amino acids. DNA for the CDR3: TGTGCCAGCAGTTACTCGGACGGTAACAATGAGCAGTTCTTC. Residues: CASSYSDGNNEQFF.

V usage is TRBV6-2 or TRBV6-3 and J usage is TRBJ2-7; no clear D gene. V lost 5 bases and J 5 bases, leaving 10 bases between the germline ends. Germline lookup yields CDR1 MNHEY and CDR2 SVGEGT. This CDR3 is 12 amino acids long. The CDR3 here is CASSNFGNEQYF. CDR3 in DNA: TGTGCCAGCAGTAACTTCGGAAACGAGCAGTACTTC.

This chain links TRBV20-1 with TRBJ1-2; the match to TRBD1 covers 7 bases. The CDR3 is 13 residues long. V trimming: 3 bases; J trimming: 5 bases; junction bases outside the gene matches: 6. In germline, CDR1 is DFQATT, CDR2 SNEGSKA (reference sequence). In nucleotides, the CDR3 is TGCAGTGCTAGGGGGACAGAAATTTATGGCTACACCTTC. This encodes CSARGTEIYGYTF.

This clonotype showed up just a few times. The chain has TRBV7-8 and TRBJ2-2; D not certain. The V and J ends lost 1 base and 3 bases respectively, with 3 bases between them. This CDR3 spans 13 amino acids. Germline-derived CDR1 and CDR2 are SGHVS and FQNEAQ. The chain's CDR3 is CASSLEYTGELFF. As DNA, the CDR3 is TGTGCCAGCAGCTTAGAGTACACCGGGGAGCTGTTTTTT.

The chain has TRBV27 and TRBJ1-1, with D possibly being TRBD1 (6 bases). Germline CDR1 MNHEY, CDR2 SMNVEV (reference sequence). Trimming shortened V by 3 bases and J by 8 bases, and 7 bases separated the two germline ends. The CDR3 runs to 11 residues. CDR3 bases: TGTGCCAGCAGTTTCGGACAGGAAGCTTTCTTT. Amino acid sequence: CASSFGQEAFF.

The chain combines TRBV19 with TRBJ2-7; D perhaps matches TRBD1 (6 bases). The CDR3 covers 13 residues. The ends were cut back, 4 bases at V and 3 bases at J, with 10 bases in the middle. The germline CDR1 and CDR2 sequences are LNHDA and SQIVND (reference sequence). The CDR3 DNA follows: TGTGCCAGTAGTACTACAGGGTTCTACGAGCAGTACTTC. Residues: CASSTTGFYEQYF.

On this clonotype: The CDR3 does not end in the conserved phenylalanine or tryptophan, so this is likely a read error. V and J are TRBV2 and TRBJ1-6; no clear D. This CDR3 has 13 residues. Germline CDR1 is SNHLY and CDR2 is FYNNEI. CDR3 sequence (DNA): TGTGCCAGCAGTGTTACAGTCAATTCACACCTCCACCTT. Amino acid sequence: CASSVTVNSHLHL.

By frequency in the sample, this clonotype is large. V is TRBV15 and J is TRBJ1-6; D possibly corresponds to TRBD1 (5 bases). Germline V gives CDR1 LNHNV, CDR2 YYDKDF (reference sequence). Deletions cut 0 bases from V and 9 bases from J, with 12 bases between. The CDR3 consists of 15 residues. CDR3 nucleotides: TGTGCCACCAGCAGAGACCAGGGAAAGGGTTCACCCCTCCACTTT. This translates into CATSRDQGKGSPLHF.

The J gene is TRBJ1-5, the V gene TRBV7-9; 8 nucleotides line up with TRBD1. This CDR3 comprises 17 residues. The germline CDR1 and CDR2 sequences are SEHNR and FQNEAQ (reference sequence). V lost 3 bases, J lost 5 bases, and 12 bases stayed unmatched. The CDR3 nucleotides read TGTGCCAGCAGCTTGTCCAGGGGGCTAGGGAAGGATCAGCCCCAGCATTTT. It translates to CASSLSRGLGKDQPQHF.

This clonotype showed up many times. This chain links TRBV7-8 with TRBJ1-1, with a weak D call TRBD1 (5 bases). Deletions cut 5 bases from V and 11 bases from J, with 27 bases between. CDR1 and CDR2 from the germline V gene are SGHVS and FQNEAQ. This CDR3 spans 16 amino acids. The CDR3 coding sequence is TGTGCCAGCAGCCCCCCCAACGACAGAAGGGTAGTGGGGGCTTTCTTT. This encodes CASSPPNDRRVVGAFF.

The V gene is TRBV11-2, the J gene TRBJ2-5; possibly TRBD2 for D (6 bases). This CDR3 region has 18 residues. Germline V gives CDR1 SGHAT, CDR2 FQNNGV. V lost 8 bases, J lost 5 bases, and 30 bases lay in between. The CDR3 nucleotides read TGTGCCAGCCTACTAGCTAGGGTGGAGGGGCCCGGGGAGGAGACCCAGTACTTC. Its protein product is CASLLARVEGPGEETQYF. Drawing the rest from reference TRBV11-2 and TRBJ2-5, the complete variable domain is EAGVAQSPRYKIIEKRQSVAFWCNPISGHATLYWYQQILGQGPKLLIQFQNNGVVDDSQLPKDRFSAERLKGVDSTLKIQPAKLEDSAVYLCASLLARVEGPGEETQYFGPGTRLLVL.

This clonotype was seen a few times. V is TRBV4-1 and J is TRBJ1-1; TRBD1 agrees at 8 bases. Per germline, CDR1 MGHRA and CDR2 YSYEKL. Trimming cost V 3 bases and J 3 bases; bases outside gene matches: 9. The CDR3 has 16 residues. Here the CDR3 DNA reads TGCGCCAGCAGCCATCCCGGACAGGGAGGAGACACTGAAGCTTTCTTT. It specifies CASSHPGQGGDTEAFF.

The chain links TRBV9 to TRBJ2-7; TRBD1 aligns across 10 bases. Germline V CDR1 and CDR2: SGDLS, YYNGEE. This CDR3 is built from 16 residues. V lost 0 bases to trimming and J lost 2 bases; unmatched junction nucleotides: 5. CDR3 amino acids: CASSVGGTGVTYEQYF. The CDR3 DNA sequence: TGTGCCAGCAGCGTAGGGGGGACAGGGGTCACCTACGAGCAGTACTTC.

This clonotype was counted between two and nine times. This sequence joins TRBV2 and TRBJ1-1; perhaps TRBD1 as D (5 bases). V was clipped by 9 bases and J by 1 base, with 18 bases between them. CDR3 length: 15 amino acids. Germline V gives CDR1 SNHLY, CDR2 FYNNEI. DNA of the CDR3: TGTGCCAGTCCCACCCGGAGGGGTAGGAACACTGAAGCTTTCTTT. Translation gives CASPTRRGRNTEAFF.

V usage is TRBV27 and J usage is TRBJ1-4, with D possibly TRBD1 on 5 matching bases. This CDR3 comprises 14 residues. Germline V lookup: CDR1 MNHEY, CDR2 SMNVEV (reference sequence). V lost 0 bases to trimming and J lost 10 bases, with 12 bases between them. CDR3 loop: CASSLSRGPIKLFF. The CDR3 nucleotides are TGTGCCAGCAGTTTATCGCGGGGCCCCATAAAACTGTTTTTT.

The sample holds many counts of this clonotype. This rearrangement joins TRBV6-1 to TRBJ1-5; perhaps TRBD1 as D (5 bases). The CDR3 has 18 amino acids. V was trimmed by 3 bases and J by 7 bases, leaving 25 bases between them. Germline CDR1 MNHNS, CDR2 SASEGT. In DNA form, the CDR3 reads TGTGCCAGCAGTGACTGGACCCTCGGGACTGTCCCGGTCCAGCCCCAGCATTTT. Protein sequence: CASSDWTLGTVPVQPQHF.

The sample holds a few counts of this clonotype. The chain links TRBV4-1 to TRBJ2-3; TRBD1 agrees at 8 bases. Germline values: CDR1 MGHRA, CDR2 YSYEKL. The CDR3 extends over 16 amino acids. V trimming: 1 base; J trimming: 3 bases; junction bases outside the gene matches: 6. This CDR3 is CASSQGTRGLTDTQYF. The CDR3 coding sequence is TGCGCCAGCAGCCAAGGAACCAGGGGGCTTACAGATACGCAGTATTTT.

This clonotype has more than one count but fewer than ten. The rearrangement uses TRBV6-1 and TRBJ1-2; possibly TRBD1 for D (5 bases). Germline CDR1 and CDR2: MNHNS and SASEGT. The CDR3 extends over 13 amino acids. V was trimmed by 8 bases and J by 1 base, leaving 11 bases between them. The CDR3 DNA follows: TGTGCCAGCGCACAGGACCGTAACTATGGCTACACCTTC. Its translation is CASAQDRNYGYTF.

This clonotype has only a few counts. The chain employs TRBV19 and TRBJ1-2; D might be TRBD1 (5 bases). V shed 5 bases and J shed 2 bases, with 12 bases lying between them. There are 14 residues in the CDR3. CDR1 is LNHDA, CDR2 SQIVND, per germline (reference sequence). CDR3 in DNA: TGTGCCAGTAGTCTGGGACTGCAAAACTATGGCTACACCTTC. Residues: CASSLGLQNYGYTF.

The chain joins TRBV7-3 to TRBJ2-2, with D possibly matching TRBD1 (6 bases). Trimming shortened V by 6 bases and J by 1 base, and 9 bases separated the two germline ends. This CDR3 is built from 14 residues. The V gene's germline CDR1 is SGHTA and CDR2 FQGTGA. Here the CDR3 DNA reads TGTGCCAGCAGGGTGGACAGGAACACCGGGGAGCTGTTTTTT. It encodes CASRVDRNTGELFF.

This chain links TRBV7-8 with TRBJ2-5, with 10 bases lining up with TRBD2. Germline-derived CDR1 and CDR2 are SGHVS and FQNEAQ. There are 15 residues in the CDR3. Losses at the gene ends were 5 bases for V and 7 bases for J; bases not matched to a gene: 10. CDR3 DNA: TGTGCCAGCAGCCCGAGACTAGCGGGTTCGGGGACCCAGTACTTC. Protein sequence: CASSPRLAGSGTQYF.

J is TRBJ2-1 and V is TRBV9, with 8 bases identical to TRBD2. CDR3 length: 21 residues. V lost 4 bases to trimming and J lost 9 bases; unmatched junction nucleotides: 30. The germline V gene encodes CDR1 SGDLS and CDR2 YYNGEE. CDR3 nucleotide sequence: TGTGCCAGCAGCAGTCAAGACCCAGGCCGGGGGGGAAGCGGGAAACAGGGTGAGCAGTTCTTC. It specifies CASSSQDPGRGGSGKQGEQFF.

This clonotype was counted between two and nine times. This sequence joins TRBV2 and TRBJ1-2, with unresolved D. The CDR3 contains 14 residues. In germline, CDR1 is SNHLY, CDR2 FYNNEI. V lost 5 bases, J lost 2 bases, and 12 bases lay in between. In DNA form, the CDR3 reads TGTGCCAGCAGTCCTAGGACTGACAACTATGGCTACACCTTC. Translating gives CASSPRTDNYGYTF.

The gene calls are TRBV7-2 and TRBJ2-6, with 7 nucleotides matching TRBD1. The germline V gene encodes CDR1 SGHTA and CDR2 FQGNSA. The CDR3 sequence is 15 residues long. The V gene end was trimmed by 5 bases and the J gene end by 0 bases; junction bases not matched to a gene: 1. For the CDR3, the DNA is TGTGCCAGCAGCCCAGGGGGCTCTGGGGCCAACGTCCTGACTTTC. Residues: CASSPGGSGANVLTF.

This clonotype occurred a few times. This CDR3 is CASSGPVRQGANTGELFF. As DNA, the CDR3 is TGTGCCAGCAGTGGCCCCGTCCGACAGGGGGCGAACACCGGGGAGCTGTTTTTT. The chain carries TRBV2 and TRBJ2-2; 9 nucleotides match TRBD1. The CDR3 totals 18 residues. V gave up 4 bases and J gave up 0 bases; unmatched junction bases: 9. Per germline, CDR1 SNHLY and CDR2 FYNNEI.

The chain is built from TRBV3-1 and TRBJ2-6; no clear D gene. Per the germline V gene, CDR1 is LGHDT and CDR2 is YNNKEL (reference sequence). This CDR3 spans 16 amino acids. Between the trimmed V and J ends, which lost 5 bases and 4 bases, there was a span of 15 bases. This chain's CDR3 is CASSYRASAGANVLTF. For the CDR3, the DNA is TGTGCCAGCAGCTACCGGGCCTCCGCAGGGGCCAACGTCCTGACTTTC.

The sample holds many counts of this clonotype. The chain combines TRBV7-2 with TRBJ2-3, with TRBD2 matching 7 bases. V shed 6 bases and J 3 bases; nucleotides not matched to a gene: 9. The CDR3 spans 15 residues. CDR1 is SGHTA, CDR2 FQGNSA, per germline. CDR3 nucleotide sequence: TGTGCCAGCAGTCCCCAGGGCGGGAGAACAGATACGCAGTATTTT. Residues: CASSPQGGRTDTQYF.

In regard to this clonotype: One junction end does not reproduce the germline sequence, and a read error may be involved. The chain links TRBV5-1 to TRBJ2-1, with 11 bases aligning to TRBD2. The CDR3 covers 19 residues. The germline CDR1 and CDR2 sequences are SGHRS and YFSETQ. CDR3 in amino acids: CANSPWLSGGGSSYNEQFF. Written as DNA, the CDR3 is TGCGCCAACAGCCCGTGGCTTAGCGGGGGGGGGAGCTCCTACAATGAGCAGTTCTTC. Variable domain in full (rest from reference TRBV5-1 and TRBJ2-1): KAGVTQTPRYLIKTRGQQVTLSCSPISGHRSVSWYQQTPGQGLQFLFEYFSETQRNKGNFPGRFSGRQFSNSRSEMNVSTLELGDSALYLCANSPWLSGGGSSYNEQFFGPGTRLTVL.